A single sample gave rise to the 21 T cell receptor beta chains below, sequenced in a study of T cells in Graves' hyperthyroidism and ophthalmopathy (dated by TCRdb to the late 2010s). The library relied on multiplex PCR. The sample was run on an Illumina HiSeq 2000. The TCR beta CDR3 regions were amplified from the RNA transcripts. For the first round of RT-PCR on the TCR CDR3, the HTBI primer set was used together with the Qiagen OneStep RT-PCR kit. Clones were called with MiXCR by TCRdb after fastp trimmed the public reads at Q25, and only in-frame beta chains were retained. Every CDR3 protein is listed once, alongside the most common genes and DNA of its rows. Counted in this sample were over 350,000 distinct CDR3 sequences; approximately 17% of them appeared once. The ten largest clones take up around two fifths of the sample. Sequences were obtained from blood. All receptors derive from a man aged 18 to 29 with Graves' ophthalmopathy.

The chain combines TRBV7-9 with TRBJ2-3; D assignment may be TRBD1 or TRBD2 (7 bases each). The CDR3 is 14 residues long. V was pared by 8 bases and J by 4 bases, with 16 bases between. CDR1 and CDR2 (germline): SEHNR, FQNEAQ (reference sequence). The CDR3 sequence is CASAREGASDTQYF. CDR3 nucleotide sequence: TGTGCCAGCGCCAGGGAGGGGGCTTCAGATACGCAGTATTTT.

This clonotype occurred many times. The chain recombines TRBV6-5 with TRBJ1-5, with a weak D call TRBD1 (5 bases). Germline V gives CDR1 MNHEY, CDR2 SVGAGI. Trimming cost V 0 bases and J 0 bases, with 15 bases left between them. CDR3 size: 18 residues. The chain's CDR3 is CASSYSSRDRYSNQPQHF. The CDR3 bases are TGTGCCAGCAGTTACTCGTCCAGGGACCGTTATAGCAATCAGCCCCAGCATTTT.

The J gene is TRBJ2-5, the V gene TRBV14, with D perhaps matching TRBD1 or TRBD2 (5 bases each). CDR3 length: 17 residues. The V and J ends lost 1 base and 1 base respectively, with 16 bases between them. From germline, CDR1 is SGHDN and CDR2 FVKESK. The CDR3 coding sequence is TGTGCCAGCAGCCAAGGAATCCGGGGCGGATCCCAAGAGACCCAGTACTTC. Protein: CASSQGIRGGSQETQYF.

This clonotype was observed at least ten times. The V call is TRBV13, the J call TRBJ2-5; tentative D call: TRBD2 (5 bases). The length of the CDR3 is 13 residues. Trimming shortened V by 4 bases and J by 5 bases, and 11 bases separated the two germline ends. Germline assignment: CDR1 PRHDT and CDR2 FYEKMQ (reference sequence). This CDR3 reads CASSSRGWETQYF. The CDR3 coding sequence is TGTGCCAGCAGCTCACGGGGTTGGGAGACCCAGTACTTC.

In DNA form, the CDR3 reads TGTGCCAGCAGTTTTGGTATATTTCCAGATACGCAGTATTTT. Its translation: CASSFGIFPDTQYF. The V call is TRBV27, the J call TRBJ2-3; D is unresolved. V dropped 3 bases and J dropped 4 bases, with 11 bases sitting between them. Germline V gene lookup returns CDR1 MNHEY and CDR2 SMNVEV (reference sequence). CDR3 length equals 14 residues.

J is TRBJ2-1 and V is TRBV11-1; the D is unclear. Germline loops: CDR1 SGHAT, CDR2 FQDESV (reference sequence). The V end lost 5 bases, the J end lost 5 bases, and 7 bases lay between the germline ends. The CDR3 spans 12 residues. CDR3 nucleotides: TGTGCCAGCAGCCCGGAGCACAATGAGCAGTTCTTC. Its protein product is CASSPEHNEQFF.

This clonotype appeared many times. V and J are TRBV28 and TRBJ1-2, with D possibly TRBD1 on 5 matching bases. The germline V gene has CDR1 MDHEN and CDR2 SYDVKM. The CDR3 extends over 14 amino acids. V shed 7 bases and J shed 7 bases, with 19 bases lying between them. The CDR3 loop reads CASTSRRVLFGYTF. Here the CDR3 DNA reads TGTGCCAGCACCTCACGCAGGGTCCTCTTTGGCTACACCTTC.

The count of this clonotype is one. This may arise from a read error, as a much more abundant clone is one base away. This chain links TRBV5-1 with TRBJ1-5; D ambiguous. The CDR3 is 13 amino acids. Germline-derived CDR1 and CDR2 are SGHRS and YFSETQ. The CDR3 is CAGSVESNQPQHF. Here the CDR3 DNA reads TGCGCCGGCAGTGTCGAGAGCAATCAGCCCCAGCATTTT.

The genes are TRBV20-1 and TRBJ1-4; D unresolved. Germline loops: CDR1 DFQATT, CDR2 SNEGSKA (reference sequence). V lost 2 bases to trimming and J lost 0 bases, with 4 bases between them. The length of the CDR3 is 13 residues. CDR3 loop: CSARTSTNEKLFF. The CDR3 coding sequence is TGCAGTGCTAGAACGTCAACTAATGAAAAACTGTTTTTT.

This clonotype was seen ten or more times. This sequence joins TRBV12-5 and TRBJ2-1; D unclear. The CDR3 contains 14 residues. The V and J ends lost 7 bases and 3 bases respectively, with 13 bases between them. Germline loops: CDR1 LGHNT, CDR2 FRNRAP. For the CDR3, the DNA is TGTGCTAGTGCTATGGACCAGTTCTACAATGAGCAGTTCTTC. This encodes CASAMDQFYNEQFF.

This clonotype has ten or more counts. The chain recombines TRBV12-3 or TRBV12-4 with TRBJ1-2, with D hard to call. V lost 5 bases, J lost 4 bases, and 14 bases lay in between. The CDR3 is 14 amino acids. CDR3 amino acids: CASSQQSTTYGYTF. The CDR3 DNA reads TGTGCCAGCAGTCAGCAGTCAACCACCTATGGCTACACCTTC.

The chain employs TRBV12-3 or TRBV12-4 and TRBJ2-3; TRBD2 might be the D (6 bases). V was pared by 9 bases and J by 2 bases, with 18 bases between. The length of the CDR3 is 15 residues. DNA for the CDR3: TGTGCCAGTTTTCGGCGGGGCCTACACACAGATACGCAGTATTTT. This sequence encodes CASFRRGLHTDTQYF.

This clonotype was found many times. The chain recombines TRBV5-1 with TRBJ2-5; D unclear. The V gene lost 2 bases and the J gene lost 4 bases, with 6 bases spanning the gap. The germline CDR1 and CDR2 sequences are SGHRS and YFSETQ. CDR3 size: 12 residues. The CDR3, as DNA: TGCGCCAGCAGCTTCGATCGAGAGACCCAGTACTTC. Its protein is CASSFDRETQYF.

This clonotype was seen many times. The chain couples TRBV7-8 to TRBJ2-1; the D gene is possibly TRBD2 (5 bases). Germline assignment: CDR1 SGHVS and CDR2 FQNEAQ. Trimming cost V 2 bases and J 0 bases, with 11 bases left between them. This CDR3 comprises 16 residues. DNA for the CDR3: TGTGCCAGCAGCTTATTCGGGGATAGCTCCTACAATGAGCAGTTCTTC. Protein product: CASSLFGDSSYNEQFF.

The CDR3 sequence: CASSKGLADQKTQYF. The CDR3, as DNA: TGTGCCAGCAGCAAGGGACTAGCGGATCAAAAGACCCAGTACTTC. The V gene is TRBV9, the J gene TRBJ2-5, with TRBD2 identical over 11 bases. The germline CDR1 and CDR2 sequences are SGDLS and YYNGEE. This CDR3 has 15 residues. The V gene end was trimmed by 4 bases and the J gene end by 6 bases; junction bases not matched to a gene: 8.

This sequence joins TRBV6-2 or TRBV6-3 and TRBJ2-1; D gene unclear. The CDR3 has 12 amino acids. Germline V gene lookup returns CDR1 MNHEY and CDR2 SVGEGT. V lost 8 bases to trimming and J lost 10 bases, with 15 bases between them. CDR3: CASSTPLGEQFF. In nucleotides, the CDR3 is TGTGCCAGCTCTACTCCCCTTGGGGAGCAGTTCTTC.

This clonotype has ten or more counts. The V call is TRBV12-3 or TRBV12-4, the J call TRBJ1-5; D might be TRBD1 (6 bases). CDR3 length equals 15 residues. V was cut by 1 base and J by 4 bases, with 11 bases left in between. CDR3 sequence: CASSLGGAGNQPQHF. CDR3 nucleotide sequence: TGTGCCAGCAGTTTAGGGGGGGCCGGAAATCAGCCCCAGCATTTT.

The genes are TRBV2 and TRBJ2-6, with D possibly being TRBD1 (5 bases). Germline V gives CDR1 SNHLY, CDR2 FYNNEI. Trimming stripped 4 bases from V and 0 bases from J, with 10 bases between. CDR3 length equals 16 residues. The CDR3: CASSVDRDSGANVLTF. CDR3 DNA sequence: TGTGCCAGCAGTGTTGACAGAGACTCTGGGGCCAACGTCCTGACTTTC.

This clonotype showed up just a few times. The chain links TRBV7-9 to TRBJ2-3; the match to TRBD2 covers 10 bases. The trim removed 6 bases at V and 5 bases at J, leaving 8 bases unmatched. Germline CDR1 SEHNR, CDR2 FQNEAQ (reference sequence). This CDR3 region has 15 residues. CDR3 protein: CASSRDSSGGDTQYF. The CDR3 coding sequence is TGTGCCAGCAGTCGGGACTCTAGCGGGGGAGATACGCAGTATTTT.

The rearrangement links TRBV18 to TRBJ2-2, with D maybe TRBD2 (6 bases). V lost 2 bases and J lost 3, with 7 bases in between. CDR3 length equals 14 residues. Germline V gene sequence: CDR1 KGHSH, CDR2 LQKENI. This CDR3 is CASSPGGDTGELFF. CDR3 coding DNA: TGTGCCAGCTCACCAGGCGGGGACACCGGGGAGCTGTTTTTT.

At least ten counts were recorded for this clonotype. The chain joins TRBV5-1 to TRBJ2-1, with 10 bases fitting TRBD1. There are 16 residues in the CDR3. Losses at the gene ends were 0 bases for V and 7 bases for J; bases not matched to a gene: 7. Germline loops: CDR1 SGHRS, CDR2 YFSETQ. CDR3: CASSLGGTGVQNEQFF. DNA for the CDR3: TGCGCCAGCAGCTTGGGTGGGACAGGGGTGCAGAATGAGCAGTTCTTC. The full variable domain, completed using reference TRBV5-1 and TRBJ2-1, is KAGVTQTPRYLIKTRGQQVTLSCSPISGHRSVSWYQQTPGQGLQFLFEYFSETQRNKGNFPGRFSGRQFSNSRSEMNVSTLELGDSALYLCASSLGGTGVQNEQFFGPGTRLTVL.